This entry lists 25 T cell receptor beta chains sequenced from one sample in a study of blood T cell repertoires in COVID-19. Using immunoSEQ multiplex PCR, the repertoire was profiled, and TCRdb retains in-frame clones only, with some absent. Of about 140,000 clones listed, around 72% are singletons. Sequenced input: peripheral blood. Receptors were obtained from a woman aged 55 to 70 with acute or convalescent COVID-19.

The genes are TRBV11-2 and TRBJ2-7; D call uncertain. The CDR3 covers 13 residues. V lost 1 base and J 3 bases, leaving 7 bases between the germline ends. Germline loops: CDR1 SGHAT, CDR2 FQNNGV. CDR3 sequence reads: CASSLGLNYEQYF. The DNA for the CDR3 is TGTGCCAGCAGCTTAGGGCTTAACTACGAGCAGTACTTC.

There are a few counts of this clone. This chain links TRBV14 with TRBJ2-7, with D hard to call. Trimming pared 2 bases from V and 7 bases from J, leaving 18 bases between. Germline V gene data show CDR1 as SGHDN and CDR2 as FVKESK. The CDR3 runs 15 residues. The CDR3 nucleotides read TGTGCCAGCAGCCAACAGTCGGAGCCCGTGTGGGAGCAGTACTTC. Translated, it gives CASSQQSEPVWEQYF.

The gene calls are TRBV5-1 and TRBJ2-1; 11 nucleotides agree with TRBD2. The CDR3 is 16 residues long. Germline loops: CDR1 SGHRS, CDR2 YFSETQ. Trimming at V came to 4 bases and at J to 11 bases, leaving 14 bases not matched to a gene. This chain's CDR3 is CASSRETSGEINQQFF. Written as DNA, the CDR3 is TGCGCCAGCAGCCGCGAGACTAGCGGGGAAATTAATCAGCAGTTCTTC. Using reference TRBV5-1 and TRBJ2-1 for the parts outside the CDR3, the full variable domain is KAGVTQTPRYLIKTRGQQVTLSCSPISGHRSVSWYQQTPGQGLQFLFEYFSETQRNKGNFPGRFSGRQFSNSRSEMNVSTLELGDSALYLCASSRETSGEINQQFFGPGTRLTVL.

The chain combines TRBV19 with TRBJ2-7, with 7 bases fitting TRBD1. The germline V gene has CDR1 LNHDA and CDR2 SQIVND (reference sequence). Trimming cost V 5 bases and J 3 bases; bases outside gene matches: 13. There are 16 residues in the CDR3. CDR3 in amino acids: CASSFRQGQGSYEQYF. In DNA form, the CDR3 reads TGTGCCAGTAGTTTCCGACAGGGACAAGGAAGCTACGAGCAGTACTTC. Full variable domain (outside the CDR3, taken from reference TRBV19 and TRBJ2-7): DGGITQSPKYLFRKEGQNVTLSCEQNLNHDAMYWYRQDPGQGLRLIYYSQIVNDFQKGDIAEGYSVSREKKESFPLTVTSAQKNPTAFYLCASSFRQGQGSYEQYFGPGTRLTVT.

The sample holds one count of this clone. The chain has TRBV18 and TRBJ2-7; 8 bases are shared with TRBD1. J gave up 3 bases and V 2 bases, and 6 bases lay outside the gene matches. The germline V gene has CDR1 KGHSH and CDR2 LQKENI. This CDR3 region has 15 residues. CDR3 loop: CASSPTGTGVYEQYF. In nucleotides, the CDR3 is TGTGCCAGCTCACCAACCGGGACAGGCGTCTACGAGCAGTACTTC.

In its sample, this clone was seen once. The chain employs TRBV6-5 and TRBJ1-5, with 9 bases that match TRBD1. The germline V gene encodes CDR1 MNHEY and CDR2 SVGAGI. This CDR3 has 15 amino acids. The V segment lost 6 bases and the J segment 4 bases; nucleotides outside the gene matches: 7. This chain's CDR3 is CASSLQGARNQPQHF. As DNA, the CDR3 is TGTGCCAGCAGCTTACAGGGGGCGCGGAATCAGCCCCAGCATTTT.

The J gene is TRBJ2-7, the V gene TRBV27; no clear D. The CDR3 spans 16 residues. Trimming removed 9 bases from V and 4 bases from J, with 25 bases in between. Germline CDR1 and CDR2: MNHEY and SMNVEV (reference sequence). This chain's CDR3 is CASSPGTVSPGYEQYF. The CDR3 nucleotides read TGTGCCAGTTCACCAGGAACTGTGTCCCCAGGTTACGAGCAGTACTTC.

V gene TRBV3-1 (or the pseudogene TRBV3-2) combines with J gene TRBJ1-5; the D gene is possibly TRBD1 (5 bases). The CDR3 loop spans 16 amino acids. V lost 1 base, J lost 6 bases, and 16 bases lay in between. CDR1 LGHDT and CDR2 YNNKEL come from the germline V gene (reference sequence). As DNA, the CDR3 is TGTGCCAGCAGCCAAGGAGCCACAGGTCTGGGTCAGCCCCAGCATTTT. Translation: CASSQGATGLGQPQHF.

The chain recombines TRBV5-4 with TRBJ1-2, with D possibly matching TRBD1 (5 bases). V dropped 4 bases and J dropped 4 bases, with 14 bases sitting between them. Germline CDR1 SGHNT, CDR2 YYREEE (reference sequence). This CDR3 region has 14 residues. The CDR3 DNA is TGTGCCAGCAGCCCGGGACGGGAGGTCTATGGCTACACCTTC. It yields the protein CASSPGREVYGYTF.

The chain recombines TRBV11-1 with TRBJ2-7; D may be TRBD1 (6 bases). V lost 6 bases, J lost 3 bases, and 12 bases lay in between. The CDR3 length is 13 residues. Germline CDR1 SGHAT, CDR2 FQDESV (reference sequence). The CDR3 DNA sequence: TGTGCCAGCAGTCAATACAGGGTCTACGAGCAGTACTTC. Translation: CASSQYRVYEQYF.

V and J are TRBV15 and TRBJ1-4, with D possibly being TRBD1 (5 bases). The CDR3 has 14 residues. Germline CDR1 is LNHNV and CDR2 is YYDKDF (reference sequence). V shed 3 bases and J shed 8 bases, with 13 bases lying between them. The CDR3 here is CATSSPGTLEKLFF. The CDR3 nucleotides are TGTGCCACCAGCAGCCCTGGGACTCTGGAAAAACTGTTTTTT.

CDR3 nucleotides: TGCAGCGTTGCTACAGATACGCAGTATTTT. Translating gives CSVATDTQYF. This sequence joins TRBV29-1 and TRBJ2-3; D ambiguous. Germline values: CDR1 SQVTM, CDR2 ANQGSEA. Trimming removed 4 bases from V and 3 bases from J, with 2 bases in between. The CDR3 sequence is 10 residues long.

This chain links TRBV25-1 with TRBJ1-2, with a weak D call TRBD1 (6 bases). Per germline, CDR1 MGHDK and CDR2 SYGVNS. This CDR3 contains 13 residues. The germline V and J ends were trimmed by 7 bases and 6 bases, with 15 bases remaining between them. CDR3 sequence reads: CASTSQGLNGYTF. Written as DNA, the CDR3 is TGTGCCAGCACCTCACAGGGCCTGAATGGCTACACCTTC.

Here the CDR3 reads CASSSGKEETQYF. The CDR3 DNA reads as TGTGCCAGCAGCTCCGGGAAGGAAGAGACCCAGTACTTC. The chain is built from TRBV5-4 and TRBJ2-5; tentative D call: TRBD2 (5 bases). Between the trimmed V and J ends, which lost 3 bases and 3 bases, there was a span of 9 bases. Germline V lookup: CDR1 SGHNT, CDR2 YYREEE (reference sequence). This CDR3 contains 13 residues. The full variable domain, completed using reference TRBV5-4 and TRBJ2-5, is ETGVTQSPTHLIKTRGQQVTLRCSSQSGHNTVSWYQQALGQGPQFIFQYYREEENGRGNFPPRFSGLQFPNYSSELNVNALELDDSALYLCASSSGKEETQYFGPGTRLLVL.

The chain is built from TRBV5-1 and TRBJ2-7; 7 positions match TRBD1. Per germline, CDR1 SGHRS and CDR2 YFSETQ. V shed 4 bases and J 2 bases; nucleotides not matched to a gene: 9. CDR3 length: 15 amino acids. In nucleotides, the CDR3 is TGCGCCAGCAGCCCCGACAGGGTAGGTCCCTACGAGCAGTACTTC. The encoded protein is CASSPDRVGPYEQYF.

The chain joins TRBV19 to TRBJ1-5, with D uncertain. The CDR3 is 15 residues long. Germline loops: CDR1 LNHDA, CDR2 SQIVND (reference sequence). Trimming left V 6 bases short and J 1 base short, with 13 bases between. CDR3 DNA: TGTGCCAGTAGGTTGGGCGGCGGGAGCAATCAGCCCCAGCATTTT. It encodes CASRLGGGSNQPQHF.

This chain uses TRBV14 with TRBJ2-7; 9 bases align to TRBD2. The CDR3 is made up of 17 amino acids. Germline CDR1 SGHDN, CDR2 FVKESK. V lost 4 bases, J lost 0 bases, and 10 bases stayed unmatched. The CDR3 sequence: CASSPKFSGSHSYEQYF. The CDR3 nucleotides are TGTGCCAGCAGCCCTAAATTTAGCGGGAGCCACTCCTACGAGCAGTACTTC.

The genes are TRBV6-5 and TRBJ1-5, with 8 bases matching TRBD1. Germline V lookup: CDR1 MNHEY, CDR2 SVGAGI. CDR3 length: 15 amino acids. V lost 6 bases, J lost 2 bases, and 6 bases stayed unmatched. The CDR3 region is CASSLDRGGNQPQHF. CDR3 sequence (DNA): TGTGCCAGCAGCTTAGACAGGGGTGGCAATCAGCCCCAGCATTTT.

The V gene is TRBV28, the J gene TRBJ1-1; no clear D. The CDR3 contains 16 residues. The germline V gene encodes CDR1 MDHEN and CDR2 SYDVKM. V was trimmed by 2 bases and J by 4 bases, leaving 17 bases between them. The CDR3 sequence is CASSLRGTVLITEAFF. The CDR3 bases are TGTGCCAGCAGTTTACGGGGAACAGTCTTGATCACTGAAGCTTTCTTT. Looking up the rest from reference TRBV28 and TRBJ1-1 gives the full variable domain: DVKVTQSSRYLVKRTGEKVFLECVQDMDHENMFWYRQDPGLGLRLIYFSYDVKMKEKGDIPEGYSVSREKKERFSLILESASTNQTSMYLCASSLRGTVLITEAFFGQGTRLTVV.

The chain has TRBV19 and TRBJ1-3; D gene uncertain. Germline assignment: CDR1 LNHDA and CDR2 SQIVND (reference sequence). The CDR3 is 14 residues long. V was pared by 7 bases and J by 4 bases, with 14 bases between. The CDR3 here is CASTPGRLGNTIYF. CDR3 nucleotides: TGTGCCAGTACTCCTGGGAGACTAGGAAACACCATATATTTT.

This clone was counted once. V usage is TRBV19 and J usage is TRBJ2-1, with 10 positions matching TRBD1. The CDR3 runs 14 residues. Germline CDR1 LNHDA, CDR2 SQIVND (reference sequence). Germline trimming cut 7 bases from V and 6 bases from J; bases unmatched to any gene: 6. The CDR3: CASNLDRGANEQFF. The CDR3 region has the DNA TGTGCCAGTAACCTGGACAGGGGGGCCAATGAGCAGTTCTTC.

V gene TRBV28 combines with J gene TRBJ2-1, with 7 bases matching TRBD2. The CDR3 totals 15 residues. Germline V gives CDR1 MDHEN, CDR2 SYDVKM. Unmatched junction bases numbered 11, after V lost 5 bases and J lost 7 bases. For the CDR3, the DNA is TGTGCCAGCAGTCGCCGAGCTAGCGGTAGGAATGAGCAGTTCTTC. Translation: CASSRRASGRNEQFF. Looking up the rest from reference TRBV28 and TRBJ2-1 gives the full variable domain: DVKVTQSSRYLVKRTGEKVFLECVQDMDHENMFWYRQDPGLGLRLIYFSYDVKMKEKGDIPEGYSVSREKKERFSLILESASTNQTSMYLCASSRRASGRNEQFFGPGTRLTVL.

This sequence joins TRBV7-9 and TRBJ2-1, with 7 nucleotides matching TRBD1. The CDR3 has 15 amino acids. The J segment lost 5 bases and the V segment lost 5 bases, leaving 9 bases of the junction unmatched. Germline V gives CDR1 SEHNR, CDR2 FQNEAQ (reference sequence). This chain's CDR3 is CASSQRGLVHNEQFF. The CDR3 DNA sequence: TGTGCCAGCAGCCAAAGGGGGCTAGTACACAATGAGCAGTTCTTC.

The rearrangement links TRBV11-3 to TRBJ2-2; TRBD2 matches at 10 bases. J lost 0 bases, V lost 1 base, and 8 bases had no gene match. This CDR3 comprises 19 residues. Germline lookup yields CDR1 SGHNT and CDR2 YENEEA. The CDR3 sequence: CASSLVVLAGEPNTGELFF. CDR3 sequence (DNA): TGTGCCAGCAGCTTAGTGGTGCTAGCGGGAGAGCCGAACACCGGGGAGCTGTTTTTT.

The chain joins TRBV10-2 to TRBJ2-7; 9 bases fit TRBD2. V trimming: 10 bases; J trimming: 1 base; junction bases outside the gene matches: 17. This CDR3 has 17 residues. Germline values: CDR1 WSHSY, CDR2 SAAADI. The DNA for the CDR3 is TGCGCCACCCGAGGTGGTCTAGCGGGGCCCCCTTCCTACGAGCAGTACTTC. This translates into CATRGGLAGPPSYEQYF.